The entry below describes one T cell receptor (beta chain). This specimen comes from a study of preoperative IRX-2 immunotherapy in early breast cancer. Germline loops: CDR1 LNHDA, CDR2 SQIVND (reference sequence). V gave up 4 bases and J gave up 2 bases, with 8 bases separating them. The CDR3 totals 13 residues. Regarding treatment: preoperative locoregional IRX-2 cytokine immunotherapy. Data came from immunoSEQ multiplex PCR; TCRdb stores just in-frame clones and leaves some out. The sample has approximately 100,000 clones, roughly 89% seen once; the top ten hold roughly 2%. The source material was tumor tissue, sampled after IRX-2 immunotherapy. This chain connects TRBV19 to TRBJ1-1; no definite D call. This TCR derives from a human donor with breast cancer. The CDR3 DNA follows: TGTGCCAGTAGTAGACGGGGAAACACTGAAGCTTTCTTT. This gives the protein CASSRRGNTEAFF.